The subject of this entry is one TCR beta chain. Its antigen specificity is not known. Nothing much larger sits one base from this clone, and base qualities are not available. The data were taken from a study of blood T cell repertoires in COVID-19 (dated by TCRdb to about 2020). Context from the whole study: ImmuneRACE Cohort 3 recovered participants were defined by two consecutive negative NP/OP PCR tests, healthcare professional clearance, or symptom resolution. Collaborator samples came from the United States, Italy and Spain and covered acute and convalescent phases of COVID-19. The prospective study material was composed of cDNA or gDNA derived from T cells, B-cell-depleted T cells, or PBMCs. The dataset comprised deeply sampled blood TCRbeta repertoires from subjects exposed to, actively infected with, or recovered from COVID-19. The repertoires were released in a freely available public database intended as a resource for research on the immune response to SARS-CoV-2. The samples were drawn from the first 160 participants of the ongoing ImmuneRACE study and from 1,254 subjects provided by 6 global collaborators. Nearly every sample came with metadata listing a de-identified subject ID, COVID-19 status, age in years and sex. HLA class I and class II types, where available, came from metadata supplied by the sample provider rather than from assay-based typing. Study-wide findings and limitations: The quantity of clinical and demographic metadata differed by source and by participant and was supplied without curation.

The immunoSEQ Assay, a bias-controlled multiplex PCR, was used to amplify TCRbeta CDR3 regions from genomic DNA. Per the original workflow: The number of nucleated cells in each sample was estimated by amplification of reference gene primers within the assay. To quantify the absolute abundance of each unique TCRbeta CDR3 rearrangement, sequence reads were collapsed and filtered. For each sample, productive Simpson clonality was calculated as the square root of Simpson's diversity index over productive rearrangements. TCRdb provides this immuneACCESS table in a form limited to in-frame rearrangements. Some clones are lacking; in checked studies, under half of them reflect an unresolved V gene, and why the rest are absent is not known. The V and J calls and the clone size are those of that table, but D and trimming were determined from the DNA. The sample includes around 140,000 clones, with over 70% observed a single time. Roughly 3.9% of the sample lies in the top ten.

Participants in the prospective study were aged about 18 to 90 years, lived in about two dozen United States geographic areas, and enrolled through a virtual design. Cohort assignment in the prospective study relied on participant-reported clinical history from a screening survey and a study questionnaire. Each participant in the prospective study had whole blood, serum and a nasopharyngeal or oropharyngeal swab collected by mobile phlebotomists. Participants in the prospective study had the option to provide additional blood draws and questionnaires over a 2-month period. Blood samples from the prospective study were shipped frozen or at room temperature prior to DNA extraction. CDR3 length: 18 amino acids, cysteine to phenylalanine. Here the CDR3 DNA is all that survives: 54 bases in frame from base 1. CDR1 LGHDT and CDR2 YNNKEL were looked up in the germline V gene (reference sequence). From V the trimming removes 0 bases and from J it removes 2 bases, while the gene matches leave 10 bases of the junction unaccounted for.

Material: PBMCs or T cells enriched from blood (not recorded which). This receptor was identified in a man between 50 and 59 years old in a cohort exposed to, infected with or recovered from COVID-19 (not recorded which). The chain is made from TRBV3-1 (or the pseudogene TRBV3-2) and TRBJ1-2; the central 9 bases match TRBD1. For the CDR3, the sequence is CASSQDWGQGEKNYGYTF. The DNA sequence follows: TGTGCCAGCAGCCAAGATTGGGGACAGGGTGAGAAAAACTATGGCTACACCTTC.